One and the same sample provided the 27 T cell receptor beta chains below, sequenced in a study of CD8+CD57+ T cells in acquired aplastic anemia. Genomic DNA was employed as the template in profiling TCR beta VDJ and CDR3. MiXCR, run by TCRdb on the reads, gives a single entry per CDR3 protein. The sample has 150,000 to 180,000 distinct CDR3 sequences; about 54% are singletons. Flow cytometry had shown expanded CD8+CD57+ cells in the patients chosen for sequencing. The sequenced material came from sorted CD4+, CD8+, or CD8+CD57+ T cells (not recorded which) from PBMCs. The receptors stem from a human donor with aplastic anemia.

The V gene is TRBV7-2, the J gene TRBJ1-2; D remains unclear. Trimming left V 5 bases short and J 5 bases short, with 12 bases between. From germline, CDR1 is SGHTA and CDR2 FQGNSA. The CDR3 consists of 13 residues. The CDR3, as DNA: TGTGCCAGCAGCAATGACGGTCCGTATGGCTACACCTTC. This sequence encodes CASSNDGPYGYTF.

This clonotype was counted many times. The chain joins TRBV6-5 to TRBJ2-1; TRBD1 matches 12 bases. Looked up from germline, CDR1 is MNHEY and CDR2 is SVGAGI. Trimming took 7 bases from V and 8 from J; bases not matched to a gene: 9. CDR3 length: 15 residues. The CDR3 bases are TGTGCCAGCACCCCAGGGGACAGGGGGCAGGATGAGCAGTTCTTC. It specifies CASTPGDRGQDEQFF.

This chain joins TRBV12-3 or TRBV12-4 and TRBJ2-2; no reliable D call. The CDR3 is made up of 12 amino acids. V shed 5 bases and J shed 6 bases, with 7 bases lying between them. The CDR3 protein is CASSLRAGELFF. The DNA of the CDR3 is TGTGCCAGCAGTCTAAGGGCCGGGGAGCTGTTTTTT.

This clonotype was seen a handful of times. This chain connects TRBV25-1 to TRBJ2-7; 7 bases agree with TRBD1. CDR3 length: 14 amino acids. Germline assignment: CDR1 MGHDK and CDR2 SYGVNS. Trimming cost V 5 bases and J 1 base; bases outside gene matches: 5. CDR3 protein: CASSRQGFSYEQYF. CDR3 coding DNA: TGTGCCAGCAGTCGACAGGGCTTTTCCTACGAGCAGTACTTC.

This sequence joins TRBV24-1 and TRBJ2-5; 7 nucleotides align to TRBD1. V dropped 7 bases and J dropped 5; count of bases not matched to a gene: 9. This CDR3 has 14 residues. Germline CDR1 is KGHDR and CDR2 is SFDVKD. CDR3 region: CATSGTDPLETQYF. The CDR3 DNA reads as TGTGCCACCAGCGGGACAGACCCTTTGGAGACCCAGTACTTC.

The chain recombines TRBV11-2 with TRBJ2-1; 9 bases agree with TRBD2. CDR3 length equals 17 residues. Trimming cost V 5 bases and J 1 base; bases outside gene matches: 9. Germline CDR1 is SGHAT and CDR2 is FQNNGV. The CDR3 nucleotides are TGTGCCAGCAGCCCGATTCCTAGCGGGATTTCCTACAATGAGCAGTTCTTC. Encoded protein: CASSPIPSGISYNEQFF.

This clonotype was seen just once. The J gene is TRBJ1-5, the V gene TRBV28; D may be TRBD1 (5 bases). There are 16 residues in the CDR3. Germline CDR1 MDHEN, CDR2 SYDVKM. The CDR3: CVTDGLSVWDNQPQHF. In DNA, the CDR3 is TGTGTGACAGACGGATTAAGCGTGTGGGATAATCAGCCCCAGCATTTT.

This clonotype occurred many times. The chain joins TRBV7-6 to TRBJ1-2; 10 bases are shared with TRBD1. Germline V lookup: CDR1 SGHVS, CDR2 FNYEAQ. The CDR3 contains 16 residues. V was clipped by 5 bases and J by 3 bases; unmatched bases: 9. This chain's CDR3 is CASSHATGGEDYGYTF. The CDR3 region has the DNA TGTGCCAGCAGCCACGCGACAGGGGGCGAGGACTATGGCTACACCTTC. The full variable domain, in which reference TRBV7-6 and TRBJ1-2 provide the parts outside the CDR3, is GAGVSQSPRYKVTKRGQDVALRCDPISGHVSLYWYRQALGQGPEFLTYFNYEAQQDKSGLPNDRFSAERPEGSISTLTIQRTEQRDSAMYRCASSHATGGEDYGYTFGSGTRLTVV.

Here the CDR3 reads CASSYSRNEQFF. For the CDR3, the DNA is TGTGCCAGCAGTTACTCGCGAAATGAGCAGTTCTTC. The chain uses TRBV6-5 and TRBJ2-1; no clear D gene. This CDR3 contains 12 residues. Germline CDR1 MNHEY, CDR2 SVGAGI. Trimming left V 0 bases short and J 7 bases short, with 4 bases between.

This chain connects TRBV11-1 to TRBJ1-1; 12 bases map to TRBD1. V gave up 5 bases and J gave up 3 bases; unmatched junction bases: 7. In germline, CDR1 is SGHAT, CDR2 FQDESV (reference sequence). CDR3 length: 16 amino acids. CDR3 in amino acids: CASSGGTGGADTEAFF. The DNA for the CDR3 is TGTGCCAGCAGCGGGGGGACAGGGGGCGCGGACACTGAAGCTTTCTTT.

This clonotype was detected ten times or more. The V call is TRBV2, the J call TRBJ1-1; TRBD1 agrees at 7 bases. From germline, CDR1 is SNHLY and CDR2 FYNNEI. V dropped 6 bases and J dropped 8; count of bases not matched to a gene: 9. This CDR3 has 13 residues. The CDR3 bases are TGTGCCAGCAGCTCTCTCCCGGACAGGGAAGCTTTCTTT. Translated, it gives CASSSLPDREAFF.

V usage is TRBV19 and J usage is TRBJ1-4; no definite D call. V was clipped by 3 bases and J by 4 bases, with 9 bases between them. The CDR3 runs 14 residues. Germline CDR1 is LNHDA and CDR2 is SQIVND (reference sequence). The CDR3 DNA is TGTGCCAGTAGTATCGGGGTTAATAATGAAAAACTGTTTTTT. It yields the protein CASSIGVNNEKLFF.

Note on this clonotype: This clone may be a read error of a much larger clone one base away. CDR3 sequence: CASGSGTQRSYEQYF. In DNA form, the CDR3 reads TGTGCCAGTGGCAGTGGGACCCAGAGATCCTACGAGCAGTACTTC. The rearrangement joins TRBV19 to TRBJ2-7; D could derive from TRBD1 or TRBD2 (5 bases each). The germline V gene has CDR1 LNHDA and CDR2 SQIVND (reference sequence). The CDR3 length is 15 residues. Trimming cost V 8 bases and J 1 base, with 18 bases left between them.

The chain links TRBV19 to TRBJ1-1; 7 bases are a match to TRBD1. Germline trimming cut 3 bases from V and 0 bases from J; bases unmatched to any gene: 4. This CDR3 region has 15 residues. From germline, CDR1 is LNHDA and CDR2 SQIVND (reference sequence). DNA for the CDR3: TGTGCCAGTAGTATGGGACAGACAATGAACACTGAAGCTTTCTTT. Protein sequence: CASSMGQTMNTEAFF.

This sequence joins TRBV10-3 and TRBJ1-1; TRBD1 matches at 10 bases. The V gene end was trimmed by 4 bases and the J gene end by 4 bases; junction bases not matched to a gene: 6. Germline V lookup: CDR1 ENHRY, CDR2 SYGVKD. The CDR3 loop spans 15 amino acids. The CDR3 is CAISGGQGVSTEAFF. The CDR3 bases are TGTGCCATCAGTGGCGGACAGGGGGTGAGCACTGAAGCTTTCTTT.

On this clonotype: A much larger clone differs from this one at a single base, so this may be a read error. V gene TRBV6-1 combines with J gene TRBJ2-2, with D uncertain. Germline V CDR1 and CDR2: MNHNS, SASEGT. The CDR3 is 13 amino acids. V dropped 0 bases and J dropped 6 bases, with 5 bases sitting between them. The CDR3, as DNA: TGTGCCAGCAGTGAAGCCGTGGCCGGGGAGCTGTTTTTT. Amino acids: CASSEAVAGELFF.

This chain connects TRBV7-8 to TRBJ1-4; D might be TRBD1 (5 bases). Germline V CDR1 and CDR2: SGHVS, FQNEAQ. This CDR3 comprises 13 residues. V was shortened by 6 bases and J by 7 bases, with 12 bases between the two germline ends. CDR3 coding DNA: TGTGCCAGCAGTTTCCAGGGTGGTGAAAAACTGTTTTTT. Protein: CASSFQGGEKLFF.

This sequence joins TRBV19 and TRBJ1-2; no clear D gene. The CDR3 sequence is 11 residues long. V lost 9 bases, J lost 1 base, and 6 bases lay in between. Germline-derived CDR1 and CDR2 are LNHDA and SQIVND (reference sequence). CDR3 DNA: TGTGCCAGCGGATATAACTATGGCTACACCTTC. Protein product: CASGYNYGYTF. Complete variable domain (other parts from reference TRBV19 and TRBJ1-2): DGGITQSPKYLFRKEGQNVTLSCEQNLNHDAMYWYRQDPGQGLRLIYYSQIVNDFQKGDIAEGYSVSREKKESFPLTVTSAQKNPTAFYLCASGYNYGYTFGSGTRLTVV.

V is TRBV11-1 and J is TRBJ2-3; TRBD2 aligns across 12 bases. There are 19 residues in the CDR3. The germline V gene has CDR1 SGHAT and CDR2 FQDESV (reference sequence). The ends lost 5 bases at V and 2 bases at J; junction bases unmatched: 14. CDR3 bases: TGTGCCAGCAGCCTACGGGAACTAGCGGGGGGACAATACACAGATACGCAGTATTTT. This codes for CASSLRELAGGQYTDTQYF.

The chain is built from TRBV19 and TRBJ2-2; tentatively, D is TRBD2 (6 bases). Germline CDR1 is LNHDA and CDR2 is SQIVND (reference sequence). The length of the CDR3 is 14 residues. V dropped 0 bases and J dropped 7 bases, with 9 bases sitting between them. This CDR3 is CASSIEPGLGELFF. The CDR3 DNA reads as TGTGCCAGTAGTATAGAGCCGGGACTCGGGGAGCTGTTTTTT.

The rearrangement uses TRBV3-1 and TRBJ2-5; a weak D match, TRBD2 (5 bases). The J call could be wrong; TRBJ2-7 is a better fit for the DNA end. This CDR3 has 13 residues. Per the germline V gene, CDR1 is LGHDT and CDR2 is YNNKEL (reference sequence). The CDR3: CASSPDWSYEQYF. The CDR3 bases are TGTGCCAGCAGCCCGGACTGGTCCTACGAGCAGTACTTC.

This clonotype was recorded at least ten times. The chain couples TRBV4-2 to TRBJ2-3; D not resolved. Germline-derived CDR1 and CDR2 are LGHNA and YNFKEQ. This CDR3 has 14 residues. The germline V and J ends were trimmed by 3 bases and 7 bases, with 14 bases remaining between them. The CDR3 loop is CASSQSLFPNTQYF. CDR3 sequence (DNA): TGTGCCAGCAGCCAGAGCCTCTTCCCCAATACGCAGTATTTT.

The rearrangement links TRBV7-2 to TRBJ2-3; no clear D gene. The CDR3 contains 13 residues. V was clipped by 4 bases and J by 0 bases, with 5 bases between them. From germline, CDR1 is SGHTA and CDR2 FQGNSA. This CDR3 reads CASSYVSTDTQYF. CDR3 sequence (DNA): TGTGCCAGCAGCTACGTTAGCACAGATACGCAGTATTTT.

J is TRBJ2-3 and V is TRBV5-1; possible D gene TRBD1, 6 bases. The CDR3 is 15 amino acids. V was trimmed by 0 bases and J by 4 bases, leaving 12 bases between them. Germline V CDR1 and CDR2: SGHRS, YFSETQ. This CDR3 reads CASSLALGTPDTQYF. CDR3 in DNA: TGCGCCAGCAGCTTGGCATTAGGGACACCAGATACGCAGTATTTT. Using reference TRBV5-1 and TRBJ2-3 for the parts outside the CDR3, the full variable domain is KAGVTQTPRYLIKTRGQQVTLSCSPISGHRSVSWYQQTPGQGLQFLFEYFSETQRNKGNFPGRFSGRQFSNSRSEMNVSTLELGDSALYLCASSLALGTPDTQYFGPGTRLTVL.

Remarks on this clonotype: This may arise from a read error, as a much more abundant clone is one base away. The chain links TRBV27 to TRBJ1-1, with D possibly being TRBD1 (6 bases). CDR1 and CDR2 from the germline V gene are MNHEY and SMNVEV (reference sequence). V lost 8 bases and J lost 3, with 13 bases in between. The CDR3 sequence is 13 residues long. The CDR3 DNA sequence: TGTGCCAGCGCGGGACAATCGGACACTGAAGCTTTCTTT. It yields the protein CASAGQSDTEAFF.

This clonotype showed up just once. The chain employs TRBV10-3 and TRBJ2-2; unclear D gene. CDR1 and CDR2 (germline): ENHRY, SYGVKD. Trimming pared 7 bases from V and 6 bases from J, leaving 9 bases between. The CDR3 has 12 amino acids. CDR3 sequence reads: CAITPGPGELFF. The CDR3 DNA sequence: TGTGCCATCACACCTGGGCCCGGGGAGCTGTTTTTT.

This clonotype appeared many times. The chain joins TRBV6-2 or TRBV6-3 to TRBJ2-5; D is ambiguous. The V end lost 8 bases, the J end lost 5 bases, and 15 bases lay between the germline ends. From germline, CDR1 is MNHEY and CDR2 SVGEGT. The CDR3 is 13 amino acids. DNA for the CDR3: TGTGCCAGCTCCTCCCGGGTCGGTGAGACCCAGTACTTC. Protein product: CASSSRVGETQYF.